The 10 T cell receptor beta chains presented below share a single source sample, sequenced in a study of vaccination and CD4 T cells after COVID-19. No antigens are known for them. The Oncomine TCR Beta short-read assay was what sequenced the DNA obtained from cultured CD4+ T cells. One entry per CDR3 protein, called by TCRdb with MiXCR from the PCR reads. The table lists about 20,000 distinct CDR3 sequences, around 59% of them singletons. Treatment noted: approximately 11-day PBMC culture with coronavirus spike peptide pools or control peptides (ViraFEST assay). Input material: CD4+ T cells from blood, cultured in vitro. These receptors were collected from a human donor who had recovered from COVID-19.

The CDR3 DNA is TGTGCCAGCAGCCTCCCCAGGGGGCTGGGCGAGGCGACCCAGTACTTC. Encoded protein: CASSLPRGLGEATQYF. This chain uses TRBV7-6 with TRBJ2-5, with TRBD1 identical over 8 bases. V trimming: 5 bases; J trimming: 7 bases; junction bases outside the gene matches: 15. Germline V gives CDR1 SGHVS, CDR2 FNYEAQ. The CDR3 extends over 16 amino acids.

This sequence joins TRBV2 and TRBJ1-1; D is uncertain. V lost 2 bases, J lost 0 bases, and 4 bases lay in between. Germline CDR1 SNHLY, CDR2 FYNNEI. CDR3 length: 13 residues. The CDR3 bases are TGTGCCAGCAGTGAATACATGAACACTGAAGCTTTCTTT. It specifies CASSEYMNTEAFF. The full variable domain, in which reference TRBV2 and TRBJ1-1 provide the parts outside the CDR3, is EPEVTQTPSHQVTQMGQEVILRCVPISNHLYFYWYRQILGQKVEFLVSFYNNEISEKSEIFDDQFSVERPDGSNFTLKIRSTKLEDSAMYFCASSEYMNTEAFFGQGTRLTVV.

This clonotype was seen only a few times. The rearrangement joins TRBV2 to TRBJ1-1; D call uncertain. V dropped 6 bases and J dropped 0 bases, with 11 bases sitting between them. This CDR3 comprises 14 residues. Germline V gene data show CDR1 as SNHLY and CDR2 as FYNNEI. The CDR3 coding sequence is TGTGCCAGCAGGTCCCGCCTTTTGAACACTGAAGCTTTCTTT. It codes for CASRSRLLNTEAFF.

The chain employs TRBV6-1 and TRBJ2-2; perhaps TRBD2 as D (6 bases). The germline gives CDR1 MNHNS, CDR2 SASEGT. CDR3 size: 17 residues. Trimming took off 5 bases at V and 4 bases at J, with 20 bases between the two ends. CDR3 DNA sequence: TGTGCCAGCAGTCCCAAAAGCGGGTACTCCAGCACCGGGGAGCTGTTTTTT. Translated: CASSPKSGYSSTGELFF.

CDR3 amino acids: CASAPGIGNTEAFF. The CDR3 coding sequence is TGTGCCAGCGCCCCCGGGATAGGGAACACTGAAGCTTTCTTT. This rearrangement joins TRBV11-2 to TRBJ1-1; D ambiguous. Between the trimmed V and J ends, which lost 8 bases and 1 base, there was a span of 14 bases. CDR3 length: 14 amino acids. Per the germline V gene, CDR1 is SGHAT and CDR2 is FQNNGV.

A few counts support this clonotype. J is TRBJ2-7 and V is TRBV19; a possible D gene is TRBD2 (6 bases). Trimming took off 1 base at V and 2 bases at J, with 9 bases between the two ends. The CDR3 has 14 amino acids. The germline gives CDR1 LNHDA, CDR2 SQIVND (reference sequence). The CDR3 coding sequence is TGTGCCAGTAGTATAGGCGGGAAAACCTACGAGCAGTACTTC. It specifies CASSIGGKTYEQYF. The entire variable domain, with the rest obtained from reference TRBV19 and TRBJ2-7, is as follows: DGGITQSPKYLFRKEGQNVTLSCEQNLNHDAMYWYRQDPGQGLRLIYYSQIVNDFQKGDIAEGYSVSREKKESFPLTVTSAQKNPTAFYLCASSIGGKTYEQYFGPGTRLTVT.

The rearrangement links TRBV20-1 to TRBJ2-7, with 10 bases matching TRBD1. Looked up from germline, CDR1 is DFQATT and CDR2 is SNEGSKA (reference sequence). The CDR3 is 14 residues long. With V trimmed by 6 bases and J by 3 bases, 8 bases remained unmatched. CDR3 nucleotides: TGCAGTGCACTACCGGGACAGGGGCACTACGAGCAGTACTTC. Encoded protein: CSALPGQGHYEQYF.

The genes are TRBV30 and TRBJ1-6, with D tentatively TRBD1 (5 bases). The germline V and J ends were trimmed by 5 bases and 4 bases, with 6 bases remaining between them. The CDR3 is made up of 12 amino acids. Per germline, CDR1 GTSNPN and CDR2 SVGIG (reference sequence). CDR3 bases: TGTGCCTGGGACAGATATAATTCACCCCTCCACTTT. Its protein product is CAWDRYNSPLHF.

This clonotype was counted only a few times. The chain couples TRBV2 to TRBJ1-1; 9 bases fit TRBD1. Germline loops: CDR1 SNHLY, CDR2 FYNNEI. With V trimmed by 4 bases and J by 10 bases, 16 bases remained unmatched. CDR3 length equals 16 residues. The CDR3 nucleotides read TGTGCCAGCAGTGTGTCGAGGGGACAGGGCTTGTTGAGAGCTTTCTTT. This translates into CASSVSRGQGLLRAFF.

This clonotype was observed a few times. The rearrangement joins TRBV6-1 to TRBJ1-2; D is unclear. This CDR3 comprises 10 residues. V lost 10 bases and J lost 4, with 7 bases in between. Germline loops: CDR1 MNHNS, CDR2 SASEGT. CDR3 DNA sequence: TGTGCCACCATATTCTATGGCTACACCTTC. This codes for CATIFYGYTF.